Described below is a single T cell receptor beta chain sequence and its context. These data belong to a study of T cell changes during pregnancy in multiple sclerosis. Assay used: immunoSEQ multiplex PCR; TCRdb lists only in-frame clones, some missing. The data contain 50,000 or so clones, just over 90% of them singletons. Source: CD4+ T cells from peripheral blood mononuclear cells, taken before pregnancy. The TCR sequence derives from a female donor with multiple sclerosis, enrolled in a pregnancy study.

CDR3 sequence: CASPGGTADEAFF. CDR3 nucleotide sequence: TGTGCCAGCCCCGGAGGGACAGCTGACGAAGCTTTCTTT. The chain carries TRBV7-9 and TRBJ1-1; 7 positions agree with TRBD1. The CDR3 extends over 13 amino acids. The junction had 11 bases not matched to a gene; V was cut back by 8 bases and J by 8 bases. Germline V gives CDR1 SEHNR, CDR2 FQNEAQ (reference sequence).